This TCR beta chain comes out of a study of blood T cell repertoires in COVID-19. The CDR3 is made up of 16 amino acids. Losses at the gene ends were 4 bases for V and 5 bases for J; bases not matched to a gene: 8. Germline V gene lookup returns CDR1 SGHRS and CDR2 YFSETQ. Per the study methods: Amplified reference gene primers provided the basis for estimating nucleated cell counts. Using immunoSEQ multiplex PCR, the repertoire was profiled, and TCRdb retains in-frame clones only, with some absent. That table gives V, J and clone size, and the DNA gave D and trimming. Of about 140,000 clones in the sample, about 79% were seen once.

The clonotype originates from a woman aged 80 or older with active or convalescent COVID-19. The sequenced sample consisted of peripheral blood. J is TRBJ1-6 and V is TRBV5-1; 8 bases agree with TRBD1. The CDR3 region is CASSIGTGADNSPLHF. CDR3 DNA: TGCGCCAGCAGCATTGGGACAGGCGCGGATAATTCACCCCTCCACTTT.